These 32 T cell receptor beta chains originate from one sample sequenced in a study of beta chain features in type 1 diabetes. The study reverse transcribed the entire isolated RNA, so it sequenced expressed TCRB transcripts. Some clones are missing from TCRdb's copy, which holds only in-frame ones; the method was immunoSEQ multiplex PCR. The sample consists of 130,000 to 150,000 clones, under 60% of them appearing once. The sequenced sample consisted of Tregs from blood. Every receptor here comes from a man between 18 and 29 years old in good health.

The rearrangement uses TRBV15 and TRBJ1-2, with D perhaps matching TRBD1 (5 bases). Trimming pared 0 bases from V and 6 bases from J, leaving 14 bases between. Germline lookup yields CDR1 LNHNV and CDR2 YYDKDF (reference sequence). CDR3 length equals 15 residues. DNA of the CDR3: TGTGCCACCAGCAGAGATGGGGCGGGGCGGAATGGCTACACCTTC. Its protein product is CATSRDGAGRNGYTF.

This clone came up a few times. The CDR3 loop reads CASSLASGNYEQYF. The CDR3 coding sequence is TGTGCCAGCAGCTTGGCGAGCGGGAACTACGAGCAGTACTTC. V and J are TRBV5-4 and TRBJ2-7; 7 bases line up with TRBD2. Germline V gene sequence: CDR1 SGHNT, CDR2 YYREEE (reference sequence). There are 14 residues in the CDR3. V lost 0 bases to trimming and J lost 3 bases; unmatched junction nucleotides: 3.

The rearrangement joins TRBV7-2 to TRBJ2-1; possible D gene TRBD2, 5 bases. The CDR3 runs 17 residues. CDR1 is SGHTA, CDR2 FQGNSA, per germline. Deletions cut 3 bases from V and 0 bases from J, with 15 bases between. The CDR3 reads CASSFFLSGSSYNEQFF. CDR3 DNA sequence: TGTGCCAGCAGCTTTTTCCTAAGCGGAAGCTCCTACAATGAGCAGTTCTTC.

The chain joins TRBV5-6 to TRBJ2-6; tentative D call: TRBD2 (6 bases). V shed 5 bases and J shed 2 bases, with 14 bases lying between them. The germline V gene has CDR1 SGHDT and CDR2 YYEEEE. The CDR3 has 16 residues. The DNA of the CDR3 is TGTGCCAGCAGTTGGGGCGGGGTGGCTGGGGCCAACGTCCTGACTTTC. This encodes CASSWGGVAGANVLTF.

This clone turned up a few times. This chain links TRBV30 with TRBJ2-3, with 8 bases aligning to TRBD2. Germline values: CDR1 GTSNPN, CDR2 SVGIG (reference sequence). The trim removed 1 base at V and 9 bases at J, leaving 6 bases unmatched. The CDR3 consists of 13 residues. CDR3: CAWSEAGGGTQYF. In nucleotides, the CDR3 is TGTGCCTGGAGTGAGGCGGGAGGAGGAACGCAGTATTTT. Full variable domain (outside the CDR3, taken from reference TRBV30 and TRBJ2-3): SQTIHQWPATLVQPVGSPLSLECTVEGTSNPNLYWYRQAAGRGLQLLFYSVGIGQISSEVPQNLSASRPQDRQFILSSKKLLLSDSGFYLCAWSEAGGGTQYFGPGTRLTVL.

This chain connects TRBV2 to TRBJ2-4, with unresolved D. Germline loops: CDR1 SNHLY, CDR2 FYNNEI. This CDR3 spans 12 amino acids. V gave up 6 bases and J gave up 6 bases, with 9 bases separating them. CDR3 residues: CASRLELNIQYF. CDR3 DNA: TGTGCCAGCAGACTTGAGTTAAACATTCAGTACTTC.

A few counts support this clone. CDR3 residues: CASSAQEGSYEQYF. CDR3 DNA: TGTGCCAGCAGCGCCCAGGAGGGGTCCTACGAGCAGTACTTC. The rearrangement links TRBV7-2 to TRBJ2-7; D is perhaps TRBD2 (6 bases). This CDR3 has 14 amino acids. V lost 5 bases to trimming and J lost 1 base, with 12 bases between them. From germline, CDR1 is SGHTA and CDR2 FQGNSA.

The chain links TRBV7-9 to TRBJ1-1; D may be TRBD1 (5 bases). The CDR3 is 14 residues long. The germline V gene encodes CDR1 SEHNR and CDR2 FQNEAQ (reference sequence). Between the trimmed V and J ends, which lost 3 bases and 4 bases, there was a span of 12 bases. The CDR3: CASSFRGRGTEAFF. DNA of the CDR3: TGTGCCAGCAGCTTCCGGGGGAGGGGCACTGAAGCTTTCTTT.

This clone is a singleton in its sample. The V call is TRBV7-9, the J call TRBJ1-2; D uncertain. The germline CDR1 and CDR2 sequences are SEHNR and FQNEAQ (reference sequence). The CDR3 totals 12 residues. Trimming pared 2 bases from V and 4 bases from J, leaving 5 bases between. CDR3 coding DNA: TGTGCCAGCAGCTTACTTAGCTATGGCTACACCTTC. Its translation: CASSLLSYGYTF.

In this sample, this clone turned up a few times. V gene TRBV5-1 combines with J gene TRBJ2-5, with D hard to call. Trimming pared 2 bases from V and 11 bases from J, leaving 16 bases between. Germline V gene data show CDR1 as SGHRS and CDR2 as YFSETQ. There are 13 residues in the CDR3. The chain's CDR3 is CASSFDRSSRQYF. CDR3 in DNA: TGCGCCAGCAGCTTCGACCGTAGTAGCCGGCAGTACTTC.

The CDR3 sequence: CASSYPPGTQETQYF. Here the CDR3 DNA reads TGTGCCAGCAGTTACCCTCCGGGAACCCAAGAGACCCAGTACTTC. This chain joins TRBV6-5 and TRBJ2-5; TRBD2 is a possible D gene (5 bases). The germline gives CDR1 MNHEY, CDR2 SVGAGI. Trimming cost V 2 bases and J 1 base, with 11 bases left between them. The CDR3 is made up of 15 amino acids.

V gene TRBV5-1 combines with J gene TRBJ1-2, with a tentative D call TRBD1 (5 bases). CDR1 is SGHRS, CDR2 YFSETQ, per germline. With 4 bases removed from V and 4 bases from J, the gap between germline ends came to 17 bases. The length of the CDR3 is 15 residues. This CDR3 reads CASSPEGRRLYGYTF. In nucleotides, the CDR3 is TGCGCCAGCAGCCCGGAGGGGAGACGGCTCTATGGCTACACCTTC.

This clone has only a few counts. This chain joins TRBV7-2 and TRBJ1-4; 7 bases are shared with TRBD1. V dropped 4 bases and J dropped 14; count of bases not matched to a gene: 7. CDR1 and CDR2 from the germline V gene are SGHTA and FQGNSA. CDR3 length: 12 residues. CDR3 DNA sequence: TGTGCCAGCAGCTCGACAGGGCGCCCTCTGTTTTTT. It codes for CASSSTGRPLFF.

The chain links TRBV6-5 to TRBJ2-5; D is possibly TRBD1 (5 bases). The closer fit of TRBJ2-7 to the DNA end suggests the J call may be wrong. The germline V gene has CDR1 MNHEY and CDR2 SVGAGI. CDR3 length: 14 amino acids. This CDR3 reads CASSLTLGAYEQYF. The CDR3, as DNA: TGTGCCAGCAGTTTGACCCTAGGGGCCTACGAGCAGTACTTC.

J is TRBJ1-2 and V is TRBV4-2; a possible D gene is TRBD1 (6 bases). Trimming took 0 bases from V and 2 from J, leaving 16 bases between them. Germline V gene sequence: CDR1 LGHNA, CDR2 YNFKEQ. The CDR3 is 17 residues long. CDR3 nucleotide sequence: TGTGCCAGCAGCCAAGATCTACCGGGACACCTAAACTATGGCTACACCTTC. Its protein product is CASSQDLPGHLNYGYTF.

This clone has just a few counts. This chain links TRBV7-9 with TRBJ1-5, with D perhaps TRBD1 (6 bases). Trimming pared 10 bases from V and 2 bases from J, leaving 12 bases between. The CDR3 has 13 amino acids. Per germline, CDR1 SEHNR and CDR2 FQNEAQ (reference sequence). The CDR3 sequence: CATRQVGNQPQHF. In DNA, the CDR3 is TGTGCCACCAGACAGGTGGGCAATCAGCCCCAGCATTTT.

CDR3 region: CATPLQGAGGDTQYF. The CDR3 coding sequence is TGTGCCACCCCCCTACAGGGGGCAGGGGGAGATACGCAGTATTTT. This rearrangement joins TRBV7-9 to TRBJ2-3, with TRBD1 matching over 9 bases. Germline loops: CDR1 SEHNR, CDR2 FQNEAQ (reference sequence). CDR3 length: 15 amino acids. J gave up 5 bases and V 10 bases, and 13 bases lay outside the gene matches.

This chain links TRBV4-3 with TRBJ1-1; 7 nucleotides agree with TRBD1. Germline assignment: CDR1 LGHNA and CDR2 YSLEER. The CDR3 is 17 amino acids. The V gene end was trimmed by 1 base and the J gene end by 5 bases; junction bases not matched to a gene: 13. The CDR3 DNA reads TGCGCCAGCAGCCAAGGGGATCGGACAGGACCGGGAACTGAAGCTTTCTTT. Translating gives CASSQGDRTGPGTEAFF.

V gene TRBV18 combines with J gene TRBJ1-6; a weak D match, TRBD1 (5 bases). This CDR3 is built from 14 residues. Trimming shortened V by 3 bases and J by 10 bases, and 13 bases separated the two germline ends. Germline V gene data show CDR1 as KGHSH and CDR2 as LQKENI. The CDR3 nucleotides are TGTGCCAGCTCACCTACAGGCCTTGGATCACCCCTCCACTTT. Protein sequence: CASSPTGLGSPLHF.

This clone was counted once. The gene calls are TRBV7-2 and TRBJ1-2, with TRBD1 as a possible D gene (5 bases). Germline assignment: CDR1 SGHTA and CDR2 FQGNSA. V gave up 1 base and J gave up 7 bases, with 13 bases separating them. There are 14 residues in the CDR3. CDR3 nucleotides: TGTGCCAGCAGCTTAGAGGCAGGGAGGGCTGGCTACACCTTC. The encoded protein is CASSLEAGRAGYTF.

The chain has TRBV4-3 and TRBJ2-1; tentative D call: TRBD2 (5 bases). This CDR3 contains 16 residues. Germline V gene lookup returns CDR1 LGHNA and CDR2 YSLEER. V lost 4 bases to trimming and J lost 4 bases, with 17 bases between them. For the CDR3, the DNA is TGCGCCAGCAGCCGGTCGGGGAGCGGAGAATACAATGAGCAGTTCTTC. It codes for CASSRSGSGEYNEQFF.

The chain has TRBV18 and TRBJ2-5; weak D call: TRBD1 (6 bases). Matching the DNA end better, TRBJ2-7 makes the J call doubtful. This CDR3 comprises 16 residues. Germline loops: CDR1 KGHSH, CDR2 LQKENI. CDR3 sequence: CASSPGGRAVTYEQYF. CDR3 DNA sequence: TGTGCCAGCTCACCAGGGGGCAGGGCCGTCACCTACGAGCAGTACTTC.

This clone appeared a few times. This rearrangement joins TRBV20-1 to TRBJ1-4; D remains ambiguous. CDR1 DFQATT and CDR2 SNEGSKA come from the germline V gene (reference sequence). The CDR3 covers 11 residues. The ends were cut back, 5 bases at V and 3 bases at J, with 4 bases in the middle. The CDR3 is CSASSNEKLFF. In DNA, the CDR3 is TGCAGTGCTTCCTCTAATGAAAAACTGTTTTTT.

The chain recombines TRBV5-1 with TRBJ2-6; TRBD1 matches at 7 bases. This CDR3 contains 19 residues. CDR1 and CDR2 from the germline V gene are SGHRS and YFSETQ. Trimming removed 0 bases from V and 0 bases from J; junction bases left unmatched: 9. In nucleotides, the CDR3 is TGCGCCAGCAGCTTGGTATATGGACAGGCGATCTCTGGGGCCAACGTCCTGACTTTC. Residues: CASSLVYGQAISGANVLTF.

This clone has a handful of counts. This chain joins TRBV10-3 and TRBJ1-5; TRBD1 agrees at 7 bases. Germline lookup yields CDR1 ENHRY and CDR2 SYGVKD. V dropped 4 bases and J dropped 2; count of bases not matched to a gene: 5. This CDR3 has 15 residues. In nucleotides, the CDR3 is TGTGCCATCAGTGCAGGGGGGTCGGGCAATCAGCCCCAGCATTTT. Protein sequence: CAISAGGSGNQPQHF.

V and J are TRBV18 and TRBJ2-2, with D hard to call. In germline, CDR1 is KGHSH, CDR2 LQKENI. The CDR3 totals 15 residues. Deletions cut 4 bases from V and 1 base from J, with 10 bases between. CDR3 loop: CASSLNFENTGELFF. The CDR3, as DNA: TGTGCCAGCTCACTAAACTTTGAGAACACCGGGGAGCTGTTTTTT.

This clone occurred once. The chain joins TRBV29-1 to TRBJ2-7; tentative D call: TRBD2 (5 bases). Trimming stripped 1 base from V and 2 bases from J, with 9 bases between. The germline gives CDR1 SQVTM, CDR2 ANQGSEA. CDR3 length equals 13 residues. The CDR3, as DNA: TGCAGCGTTGAAGGGAGGACGGCCTACGAGCAGTACTTC. Protein: CSVEGRTAYEQYF.

This clone showed up just a few times. The chain recombines TRBV6-5 with TRBJ1-2; D call uncertain. The CDR3 contains 15 residues. Germline CDR1 MNHEY, CDR2 SVGAGI. V lost 4 bases to trimming and J lost 2 bases, with 14 bases between them. This chain's CDR3 is CASSLDPGFNYGYTF. CDR3 bases: TGTGCCAGCAGTTTGGATCCGGGGTTCAACTATGGCTACACCTTC.

This chain links TRBV5-1 with TRBJ2-7, with 9 bases lining up with TRBD2. The CDR3 sequence is 16 residues long. Unmatched junction bases numbered 9, after V lost 4 bases and J lost 1 base. Germline V gene sequence: CDR1 SGHRS, CDR2 YFSETQ. CDR3: CASSTSGTSLSYEQYF. The CDR3 DNA is TGCGCCAGCAGCACATCGGGGACTAGCTTATCCTACGAGCAGTACTTC. Full variable domain (outside the CDR3, taken from reference TRBV5-1 and TRBJ2-7): KAGVTQTPRYLIKTRGQQVTLSCSPISGHRSVSWYQQTPGQGLQFLFEYFSETQRNKGNFPGRFSGRQFSNSRSEMNVSTLELGDSALYLCASSTSGTSLSYEQYFGPGTRLTVT.

This clone was detected a few times. The chain combines TRBV28 with TRBJ2-2; weak D call: TRBD1 (5 bases). The V gene lost 4 bases and the J gene lost 6 bases, with 6 bases spanning the gap. The CDR3 length is 12 residues. The germline CDR1 and CDR2 sequences are MDHEN and SYDVKM. The CDR3, as DNA: TGTGCCAGCAGTTGGGGCCCCGGGGAGCTGTTTTTT. It is translated as CASSWGPGELFF.

The chain is built from TRBV7-9 and TRBJ2-3; 8 nucleotides line up with TRBD2. The J segment lost 1 base and the V segment lost 4 bases, leaving 10 bases of the junction unmatched. Germline assignment: CDR1 SEHNR and CDR2 FQNEAQ (reference sequence). The CDR3 totals 17 residues. CDR3 sequence: CASSSDRTSWGTDTQYF. Here the CDR3 DNA reads TGTGCCAGCAGCTCCGACCGGACTAGCTGGGGCACAGATACGCAGTATTTT. Filled out from reference TRBV7-9 and TRBJ2-3, the complete variable domain reads DTGVSQNPRHKITKRGQNVTFRCDPISEHNRLYWYRQTLGQGPEFLTYFQNEAQLEKSRLLSDRFSAERPKGSFSTLEIQRTEQGDSAMYLCASSSDRTSWGTDTQYFGPGTRLTVL.

V gene TRBV7-2 combines with J gene TRBJ1-1, with a possible D match to TRBD1 (6 bases). Trimming took 5 bases from V and 3 from J, leaving 13 bases between them. Per germline, CDR1 SGHTA and CDR2 FQGNSA. The CDR3 runs 14 residues. The chain's CDR3 is CASSPARGHTEAFF. CDR3 DNA: TGTGCCAGCAGCCCCGCCAGGGGACACACTGAAGCTTTCTTT.